This T cell receptor (beta chain) was sequenced for a study of PD-L1 blockade in urothelial cancer. Study details: Of prior chemotherapy regimens, patients had received between 0 and 3.

Germline V gene lookup returns CDR1 SGHAT and CDR2 FQNNGV. The CDR3 runs 14 residues. V lost 5 bases and J lost 0, with 11 bases in between. Described time point: pretreatment peripheral blood. Urothelial carcinoma, locally advanced or metastatic, affected the patients. TCRdb's copy holds only in-frame clones and misses some; the assay was immunoSEQ multiplex PCR. The table shows some 89,000 clones, with approximately 81% occurring only once. The sample in question was PBMCs, obtained around atezolizumab (anti-PD-L1) treatment. The V and J genes are TRBV11-2 and TRBJ2-7; D is undetermined. This TCR was sampled from a man aged 55 to 70 with urothelial cancer. The CDR3, as DNA: TGTGCCAGCAGCACATTGAAGTTCTCCTACGAGCAGTACTTC. Protein product: CASSTLKFSYEQYF.